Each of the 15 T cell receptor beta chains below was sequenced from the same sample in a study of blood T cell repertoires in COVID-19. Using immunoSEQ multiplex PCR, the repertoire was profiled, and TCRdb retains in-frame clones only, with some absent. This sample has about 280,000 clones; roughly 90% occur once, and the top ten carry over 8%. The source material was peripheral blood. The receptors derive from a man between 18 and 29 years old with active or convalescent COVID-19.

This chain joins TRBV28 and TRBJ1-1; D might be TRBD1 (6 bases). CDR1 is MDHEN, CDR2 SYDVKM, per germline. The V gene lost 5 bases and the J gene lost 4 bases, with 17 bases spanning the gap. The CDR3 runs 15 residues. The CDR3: CASSVNFGQPTEAFF. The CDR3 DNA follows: TGTGCCAGCAGTGTGAATTTTGGACAGCCCACTGAAGCTTTCTTT.

CDR3 nucleotides: TGTGCCAGTAGTATAGGTGGAGGTACCGGGGAGCTGTTTTTT. This sequence encodes CASSIGGGTGELFF. V is TRBV19 and J is TRBJ2-2; D may be TRBD2 (5 bases). The germline V gene has CDR1 LNHDA and CDR2 SQIVND (reference sequence). The V end lost 1 base, the J end lost 5 bases, and 8 bases lay between the germline ends. This CDR3 is 14 amino acids long.

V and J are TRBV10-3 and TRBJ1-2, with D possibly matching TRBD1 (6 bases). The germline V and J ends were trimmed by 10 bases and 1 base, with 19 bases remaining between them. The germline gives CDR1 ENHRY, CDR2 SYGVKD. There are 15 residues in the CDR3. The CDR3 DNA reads TGTGCCAGCCGGGGGGGTGCACAGGGTAACTATGGCTACACCTTC. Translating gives CASRGGAQGNYGYTF.

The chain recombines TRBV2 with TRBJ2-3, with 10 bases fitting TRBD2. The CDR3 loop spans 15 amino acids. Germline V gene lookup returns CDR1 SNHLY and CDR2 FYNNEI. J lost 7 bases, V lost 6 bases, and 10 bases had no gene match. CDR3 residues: CASRSGGALAYTQYF. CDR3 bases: TGTGCCAGCAGGAGCGGGGGGGCCCTCGCTTATACGCAGTATTTT.

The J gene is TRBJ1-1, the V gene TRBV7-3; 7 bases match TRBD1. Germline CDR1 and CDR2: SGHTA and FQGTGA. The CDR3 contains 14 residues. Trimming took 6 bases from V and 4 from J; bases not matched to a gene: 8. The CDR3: CASRSTGAGTEAFF. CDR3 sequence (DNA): TGTGCCAGCAGGTCAACAGGGGCCGGCACTGAAGCTTTCTTT.

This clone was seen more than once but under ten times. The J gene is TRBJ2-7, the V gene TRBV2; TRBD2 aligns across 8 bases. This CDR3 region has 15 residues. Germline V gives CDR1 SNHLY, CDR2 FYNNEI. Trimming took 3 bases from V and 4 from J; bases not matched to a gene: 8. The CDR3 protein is CASSDRSGGNYEQYF. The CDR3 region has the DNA TGTGCCAGCAGTGATAGGAGCGGGGGCAATTACGAGCAGTACTTC. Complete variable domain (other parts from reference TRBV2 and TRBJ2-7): EPEVTQTPSHQVTQMGQEVILRCVPISNHLYFYWYRQILGQKVEFLVSFYNNEISEKSEIFDDQFSVERPDGSNFTLKIRSTKLEDSAMYFCASSDRSGGNYEQYFGPGTRLTVT.

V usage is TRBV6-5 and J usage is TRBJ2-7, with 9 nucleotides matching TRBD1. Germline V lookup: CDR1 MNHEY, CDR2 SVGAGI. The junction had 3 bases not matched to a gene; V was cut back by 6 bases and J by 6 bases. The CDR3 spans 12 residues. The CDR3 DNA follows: TGTGCCAGCAGGGGGACAGGGCGCGAGCAGTACTTC. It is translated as CASRGTGREQYF.

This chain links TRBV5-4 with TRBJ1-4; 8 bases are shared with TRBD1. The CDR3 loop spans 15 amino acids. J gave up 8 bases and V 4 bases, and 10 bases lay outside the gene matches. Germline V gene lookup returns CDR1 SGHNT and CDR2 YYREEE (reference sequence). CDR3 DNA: TGTGCCAGCAGCCCCGGACAGGGAGCAGGAGAAAAACTGTTTTTT. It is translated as CASSPGQGAGEKLFF. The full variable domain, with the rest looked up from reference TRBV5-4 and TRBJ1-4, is ETGVTQSPTHLIKTRGQQVTLRCSSQSGHNTVSWYQQALGQGPQFIFQYYREEENGRGNFPPRFSGLQFPNYSSELNVNALELDDSALYLCASSPGQGAGEKLFFGSGTQLSVL.

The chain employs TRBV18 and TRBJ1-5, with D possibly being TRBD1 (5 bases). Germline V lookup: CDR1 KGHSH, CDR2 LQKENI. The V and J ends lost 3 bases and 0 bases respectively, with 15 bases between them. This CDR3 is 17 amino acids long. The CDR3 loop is CASSPTGGGTSNQPQHF. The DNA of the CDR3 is TGTGCCAGCTCACCTACCGGGGGGGGGACTAGCAATCAGCCCCAGCATTTT. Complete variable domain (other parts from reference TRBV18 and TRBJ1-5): NAGVMQNPRHLVRRRGQEARLRCSPMKGHSHVYWYRQLPEEGLKFMVYLQKENIIDESGMPKERFSAEFPKEGPSILRIQQVVRGDSAAYFCASSPTGGGTSNQPQHFGDGTRLSIL.

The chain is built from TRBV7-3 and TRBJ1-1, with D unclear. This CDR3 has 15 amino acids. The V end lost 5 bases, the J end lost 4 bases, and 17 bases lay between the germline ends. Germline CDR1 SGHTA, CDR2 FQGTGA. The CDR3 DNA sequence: TGTGCCAGCAGCCCCAACCCGGCGGTTCTCACTGAAGCTTTCTTT. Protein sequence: CASSPNPAVLTEAFF.

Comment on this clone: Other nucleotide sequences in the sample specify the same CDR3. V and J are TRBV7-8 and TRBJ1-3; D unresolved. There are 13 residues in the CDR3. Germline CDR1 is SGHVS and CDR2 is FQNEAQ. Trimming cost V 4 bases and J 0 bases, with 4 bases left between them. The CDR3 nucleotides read TGTGCCAGCAGCTCGGGCTCTGGAAACACCATATATTTT. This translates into CASSSGSGNTIYF.

The CDR3 loop reads CASSVGAGLTYEQYF. CDR3 nucleotides: TGTGCCAGCAGCGTAGGGGCAGGGCTGACCTACGAGCAGTACTTC. This chain connects TRBV9 to TRBJ2-7; possible D gene TRBD1, 5 bases. V was trimmed by 0 bases and J by 2 bases, leaving 12 bases between them. CDR1 and CDR2 from the germline V gene are SGDLS and YYNGEE. The CDR3 has 15 amino acids.

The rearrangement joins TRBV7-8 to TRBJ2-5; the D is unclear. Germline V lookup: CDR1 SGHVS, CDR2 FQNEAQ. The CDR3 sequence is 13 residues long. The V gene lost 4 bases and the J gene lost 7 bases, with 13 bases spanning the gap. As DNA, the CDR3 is TGTGCCAGCAGCTCAGACTTTAGAGCGACCCAGTACTTC. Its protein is CASSSDFRATQYF.

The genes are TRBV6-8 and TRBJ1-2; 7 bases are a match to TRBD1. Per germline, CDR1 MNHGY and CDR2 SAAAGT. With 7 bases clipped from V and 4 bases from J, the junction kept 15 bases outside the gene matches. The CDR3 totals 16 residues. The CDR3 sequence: CASTYPRQGVGYGYTF. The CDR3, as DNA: TGTGCCAGCACCTACCCAAGACAGGGTGTGGGCTATGGCTACACCTTC.

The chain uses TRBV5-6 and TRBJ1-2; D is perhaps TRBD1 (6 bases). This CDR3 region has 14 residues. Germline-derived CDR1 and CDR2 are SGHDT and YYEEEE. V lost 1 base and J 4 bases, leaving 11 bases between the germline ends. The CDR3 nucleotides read TGTGCCAGCAGCTTGACAGGGATTGGCTATGGCTACACCTTC. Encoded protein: CASSLTGIGYGYTF.